This TCR beta chain was recorded in a study of shared clonotypes between healthy human individuals (dated by TCRdb to the early 2020s). Notes on the research overall: The cohort included a few men and a couple of women between 18 and 49 years of age. To increase sequencing depth and limit assay-specific biases, different laboratories used diverse techniques to prepare libraries and sequence TCR repertoires. To estimate repertoire size and how much clonotypes are shared between individuals, the study performed deep sequencing of blood TCR repertoires from roughly five healthy adults. Each donor's leukapheresis produced roughly between about 0.9 and 9.5 billion PBMCs. For each donor, CD4 naive and CD4 memory were each given three plates, CD8 naive was given two plates, and CD8 memory was given one plate. The paper's findings and limits, for the study overall: Roughly 5.2% of naive CD4, 3.5% of naive CD8, about 2.4% of memory CD4, and about 0.4% of memory CD8 clonotypes were shared across a few donors. Rarefaction of sorted-subset datasets indicated incomplete sequencing despite the large sequencing depth. Clonotypes shared by all four sorted-subset donors showed higher generation probabilities than non-shared clonotypes. The genetic and exposure-history diversity represented was limited by the small number of donors. Larger estimated clonotype richness was generally found for naive subsets than for memory subsets. Based on pairwise subsampling, the degree of clonotype sharing among donors was expected to be affected by sequencing depth. Sampling was restricted to blood, and TCR repertoires in tissue are likely to differ from TCR repertoires in blood.

Using the deep immunoSEQ assay, TCR CDR3 regions were amplified from genomic DNA by multiplex PCR. Extracted genomic DNA from each cell subset was spread evenly across all wells of several immunoSEQ 96-well plates, with each plate serving as a replicate. For sorted subsets, roughly 200 ng genomic DNA, equal to 25,000 to 35,000 T cell genomes, was loaded into each replicate PCR. Purified libraries were quantified with a Qubit 3.0 fluorometer, sized on a Bioanalyzer 2100, and re-quantified with the KAPA Library Quantification kit. Each immunoSEQ 96-well plate was sequenced on its own single-read 150-cycle Illumina NextSeq 550 flow cell. On the study's bioinformatics: Because the immunoSEQ output included only junctional sequences and no quality scores, the filtering could not be the same as the filtering used for full-length reads. To assign V/J genes and CDR3, sequences were annotated against IMGT germline references using PyIR, a Python wrapper for IgBLAST v1.9. Reads with weak V/J assignments (E-value above 1e-6), missing CDR3, stop codons, out-of-frame junctions, or ambiguous translated residues were removed. V3J clonotypes were defined by identical inferred V gene, J gene, and CDR3 amino acid sequence. The percentage overlap between two repertoires was calculated by dividing the number of shared unique clonotypes by the size of the smaller repertoire. Three approaches were used to assess repertoire richness: RTK rarefaction, the Chao1 estimator, and Recon v2.1 estimates of unobserved clonotypes. For all TCRbeta clonotypes obtained by the gDNA method from a handful of donors, generation probabilities were computed with OLGA. Drawn from immuneACCESS, this table holds only the in-frame rearrangements with V and J called that TCRdb kept. Clones are partly lost; checked studies trace under half to an unresolved V gene and leave the rest unexplained. V and J calls and clone size are as listed in that table; D and trimming were resolved from the DNA. For this sample the table gives 550,000 to 800,000 clones, of which 74% were detected only once. Over 1.5% of the sample rests with the top ten.

The donors were healthy, HIV-negative adults with no recently reported acute infections or vaccinations. All donors were Caucasian adults living in Nashville, Tennessee, USA. CD4+ T cells were enriched through magnetic negative selection, after which naive cells were positively selected on CD45RA and the remaining negative fraction served as the memory subset. Blood was collected by leukapheresis, and PBMCs were isolated by Ficoll-Histopaque density gradient centrifugation and then cryopreserved in liquid nitrogen vapor phase. Purity and quantity of every magnetically sorted T cell population were checked by analytical flow cytometry. Genomic DNA was isolated from each sorted fraction and quantified by UV absorbance on a Nanodrop 2000c. The CDR3 spans 14 residues, from the cysteine through the phenylalanine. This entry keeps only the CDR3 DNA: 42 bases, framed from base 1. V drops 6 bases and J drops 4 bases, leaving 15 bases in between. In the germline V gene (reference sequence), CDR1 corresponds to LNHDA and CDR2 to SQIVND.

In regard to this clone: Its specific antigen is unknown. Per-base qualities were not stored, and no clone one base away is much larger.

Recombination joined TRBV19 with TRBJ1-2; no D gene can be assigned with confidence. What was sequenced was memory CD4+ T cells sorted from blood. The sample's cell subset or site label, in plain terms: CD45RA-negative fraction. The receptor comes from a woman aged 30 to 39 in good health. The bases are TGTGCCAGTAGCCCAGGCCCAGGCGGCTATGGCTACACCTTC. Its translation is CASSPGPGGYGYTF.